The TCR beta chain described here comes from a study of blood T cell repertoires in COVID-19. Study background: Spain, Italy and the United States supplied samples that represented acute and convalescent COVID-19. PBMCs, B-cell-depleted T cells, or T cells provided the cDNA or gDNA that made up the material.

Source study methods: Reference gene primer amplification gave estimated nucleated cell counts. Using immunoSEQ multiplex PCR, the repertoire was profiled, and TCRdb retains in-frame clones only, with some absent. The D gene and trimming were derived from the DNA, and the V and J assignments and clone size from that table. The data contain 60,000 to 65,000 clones, around 90% of them singletons. The germline gives CDR1 MNHEY, CDR2 SVGAGI. V lost 5 bases to trimming and J lost 11 bases, with 19 bases between them. The CDR3 runs to 14 residues. V gene TRBV6-5 combines with J gene TRBJ1-5; perhaps TRBD1 as D (5 bases). This TCR was sampled from a man in his fifties with active COVID-19. Sequencing was performed on peripheral blood. CDR3 residues: CASSRQIQSSAQHF. The CDR3 DNA reads as TGTGCCAGCAGTCGACAGATACAATCATCGGCCCAGCATTTT.